This T cell receptor beta chain was captured by sequencing in a study of T-cell reconstitution after alpha-beta-depleted transplantation in children (dated by TCRdb to the mid-2010s). As for the study more broadly: The study quantitatively tracked T-cell immune reconstitution after TCRalphabeta/CD19-depleted allogeneic hematopoietic cell transplantation in children using TCR repertoire profiling.

The library was generated by PCR. This sample was sequenced with an Illumina HiSeq 2500. To normalize quantification of the TCRbeta repertoire, the TCR libraries were built with molecular barcoding that relied on unique molecular identifiers. The public reads were quality trimmed at Q25 with fastp and then assembled into clones with MiXCR by TCRdb, keeping productive beta chains. Rows with a matching CDR3 protein are joined into one entry that keeps the most common DNA and genes. The sample contains about 72,000 distinct CDR3 sequences, about 7.3% of them found a single time. The top ten hold around 2.5% of the sample. The junction shows trimming of 5 bases on V and 7 bases on J, and the gene matches do not reach 13 bases of it. The germline V gene supplies CDR1 SGHTA and CDR2 FQGNSA. There are 16 amino acids in the CDR3, from cysteine to phenylalanine inclusive. The read is trimmed to its CDR3 DNA, 48 bases read in frame from base 1.

Ten or more counts support this clonotype. What antigen it recognizes has not been identified. No base-level quality is on record; no much larger clone is a single base apart. The sequence joins TRBV7-2 to TRBJ2-2, with 7 bases aligning to TRBD2. The sequencing used PBMCs from the stem cell graft donor, collected from the stem cell graft. The TCR comes from a human donor who donated a stem cell graft to a child with acute lymphoblastic leukemia. This receptor carries the CDR3 CASSRAGTTTNGELFF. The DNA is as follows: TGTGCCAGCAGCCGGGCCGGGACTACAACGAACGGGGAGCTGTTTTTT. The CDR3, completed at both ends by the reference TRBV7-2 and TRBJ2-2 genes, gives the full variable domain GAGVSQSPSNKVTEKGKDVELRCDPISGHTALYWYRQSLGQGLEFLIYFQGNSAPDKSGLPSDRFSAERTGGSVSTLTIQRTQQEDSAVYLCASSRAGTTTNGELFFGEGSRLTVL.